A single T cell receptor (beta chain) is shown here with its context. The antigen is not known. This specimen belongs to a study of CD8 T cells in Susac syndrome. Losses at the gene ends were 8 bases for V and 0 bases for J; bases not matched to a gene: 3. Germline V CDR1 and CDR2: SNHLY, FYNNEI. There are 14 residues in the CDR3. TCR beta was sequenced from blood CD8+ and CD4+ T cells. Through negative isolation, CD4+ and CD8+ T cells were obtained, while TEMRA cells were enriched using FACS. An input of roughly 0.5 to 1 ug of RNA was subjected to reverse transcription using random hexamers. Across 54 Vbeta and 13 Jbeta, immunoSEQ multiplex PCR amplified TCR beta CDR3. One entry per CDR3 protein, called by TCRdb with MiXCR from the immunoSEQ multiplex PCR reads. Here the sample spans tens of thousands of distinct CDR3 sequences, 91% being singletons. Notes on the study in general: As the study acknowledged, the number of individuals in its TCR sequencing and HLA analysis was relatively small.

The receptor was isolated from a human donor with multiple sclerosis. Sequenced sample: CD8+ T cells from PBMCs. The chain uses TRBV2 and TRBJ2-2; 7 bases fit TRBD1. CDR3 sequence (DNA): TGTGCCAGCGACAGGGCCTCGAACACCGGGGAGCTGTTTTTT. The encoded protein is CASDRASNTGELFF.